These T cell receptor beta chains were read from a single sample in a study of neurological immune-mediated disorders. TCRdb analysed the 5' RACE reads with MiXCR anew, one entry per CDR3 protein. The sample yields several thousand distinct CDR3 sequences, about 22% seen once. Sequencing was carried out using CD8+ T cells from blood. The receptors come from a woman in her fifties or sixties with HTLV-1-associated myelopathy (HAM/TSP). The CDR3 runs from the conserved cysteine through the conserved F or W. D genes are given only for firm matches. Only some rows state a clone size, as once, few, many or a class for expanded clones.

size: NA; V: TRBV5-1; D: NA; J: TRBJ1-2; CDR3: CASSLGQGRRYGYTF; DNA: TGCGCCAGCAGCTTGGGCCAGGGTAGGCGCTATGGCTACACCTTC
size: once; V: TRBV20-1; D: NA; J: TRBJ1-2; CDR3: CSADQEGSNYGYTF; DNA: TGCAGTGCTGACCAGGAGGGGTCTAACTATGGCTACACCTTC
size: NA; V: TRBV11-3; D: TRBD1; J: TRBJ2-5; CDR3: CASRTLTGGGETQYF; DNA: TGTGCCAGCAGAACCCTGACAGGGGGTGGGGAGACCCAGTACTTC
size: many; V: TRBV4-1; D: NA; J: TRBJ1-1; CDR3: CASSQQGPTEAFF; DNA: TGCGCCAGCAGCCAACAGGGTCCCACTGAAGCTTTCTTT
size: many; V: TRBV7-6; D: TRBD1; J: TRBJ1-4; CDR3: CASSLAGGAGQGEKLFF; DNA: TGTGCCAGCAGCTTAGCAGGGGGCGCGGGGCAAGGAGAAAAACTGTTTTTT
size: NA; V: TRBV27; D: TRBD1; J: TRBJ2-1; CDR3: CASSLRGPGEQFF; DNA: TGTGCAAGCAGTCTCAGGGGGCCCGGGGAGCAGTTCTTC
size: medium-sized; V: TRBV7-2; D: TRBD2; J: TRBJ2-7; CDR3: CASSEGLAGTYEQYF; DNA: TGTGCCAGCAGCGAGGGACTAGCGGGAACCTACGAGCAGTACTTC
size: medium-sized; V: TRBV11-3; D: TRBD2; J: TRBJ2-1; CDR3: CASSLDPLAGGYNEQFF; DNA: TGTGCCAGCAGCTTAGATCCCTTAGCGGGAGGTTACAATGAGCAGTTCTTC
size: many; V: TRBV20-1; D: NA; J: TRBJ2-7; CDR3: CSASAPYGIRDEQYF; DNA: TGCAGTGCTAGCGCGCCTTACGGGATCCGGGACGAGCAGTACTTC
size: medium-sized; V: TRBV2; D: NA; J: TRBJ1-3; CDR3: CASVSSGNTIYF; DNA: TGTGCCAGCGTTTCATCTGGAAACACCATATATTTT
size: many; V: TRBV29-1; D: TRBD2; J: TRBJ2-1; CDR3: CSVLAGGYNEQFF; DNA: TGCAGCGTCTTAGCGGGGGGCTACAATGAGCAGTTCTTC
size: NA; V: TRBV15; D: NA; J: TRBJ2-3; CDR3: CATSSARTGSTDTQYF; DNA: TGTGCCACCAGCAGTGCGCGGACTGGAAGCACAGATACGCAGTATTTT
size: many; V: TRBV24-1; D: NA; J: TRBJ2-1; CDR3: CATSDGSVSSYNEQFF; DNA: TGTGCCACCAGTGATGGGTCGGTTAGCTCCTACAATGAGCAGTTCTTC
size: NA; V: TRBV12-5; D: TRBD1; J: TRBJ1-5; CDR3: CASGPRTGARNQPQHF; DNA: TGTGCTAGTGGTCCACGGACAGGGGCTCGCAATCAGCCCCAGCATTTT
size: many; V: TRBV7-6; D: TRBD2; J: TRBJ2-7; CDR3: CASSLGSGGEQYF; DNA: TGTGCCAGCAGCTTAGGGTCGGGGGGCGAGCAGTACTTC
size: many; V: TRBV12-3/TRBV12-4; D: TRBD2; J: TRBJ2-1; CDR3: CASSLLAGGIYNEQFF; DNA: TGTGCCAGCAGTTTACTGGCGGGAGGTATCTACAATGAGCAGTTCTTC
size: many; V: TRBV6-5; D: NA; J: TRBJ2-2; CDR3: CASSYLDTGELFF; DNA: TGTGCCAGCAGTTACTTGGACACCGGGGAGCTGTTTTTT
size: medium-sized; V: TRBV20-1; D: TRBD1; J: TRBJ1-1; CDR3: CSARVRQGAFMNTEAFF; DNA: TGCAGTGCTAGAGTTCGGCAGGGGGCTTTCATGAACACTGAAGCTTTCTTT
size: NA; V: TRBV20-1; D: NA; J: TRBJ1-5; CDR3: CSAGGAQPQHF; DNA: TGCAGTGCCGGGGGAGCTCAGCCCCAGCATTTT
size: NA; V: TRBV7-6; D: TRBD2; J: TRBJ2-2; CDR3: CASSLPGGAVTGELFF; DNA: TGTGCCAGCAGCTTGCCGGGGGGGGCCGTCACCGGGGAGCTGTTTTTT
size: NA; V: TRBV5-1; D: TRBD2; J: TRBJ2-1; CDR3: CASSSVGSGGSSYNEQFF; DNA: TGCGCCAGCAGCTCCGTCGGTAGCGGGGGGAGCTCCTACAATGAGCAGTTCTTC
size: many; V: TRBV27; D: NA; J: TRBJ1-2; CDR3: CASSPYRTAVYGYTF; DNA: TGTGCCAGCAGTCCCTATAGGACGGCGGTCTATGGCTACACCTTC
size: medium-sized; V: TRBV7-8; D: NA; J: TRBJ2-3; CDR3: CASSLLQLSTDTQYF; DNA: TGTGCCAGCAGCTTACTTCAACTTTCCACAGATACGCAGTATTTT
size: many; V: TRBV5-1; D: TRBD2; J: TRBJ2-1; CDR3: CASSLDGSGGSYNEQFF; DNA: TGCGCCAGCAGCTTGGATGGGTCGGGAGGCTCCTACAATGAGCAGTTCTTC
size: NA; V: TRBV12-3/TRBV12-4; D: TRBD1; J: TRBJ1-2; CDR3: CASSFQGAAYGYTF; DNA: TGTGCCAGCAGTTTCCAGGGGGCGGCCTATGGCTACACCTTC
size: NA; V: TRBV6-5; D: TRBD1; J: TRBJ2-7; CDR3: CASSYSIGTGVYEQYF; DNA: TGTGCCAGCAGTTACTCGATCGGGACAGGGGTTTACGAGCAGTACTTC
size: medium-sized; V: TRBV9; D: TRBD1; J: TRBJ2-1; CDR3: CASSAYARDSSYNEQFF; DNA: TGTGCCAGCAGCGCTTACGCGAGGGACAGCTCCTACAATGAGCAGTTCTTC
size: NA; V: TRBV19; D: NA; J: TRBJ2-7; CDR3: CASSSRYEQYF; DNA: TGTGCCAGTAGTAGCCGGTACGAGCAGTACTTC
size: many; V: TRBV5-1; D: TRBD1; J: TRBJ2-5; CDR3: CASSLPGQRKDQETQYF; DNA: TGCGCCAGCAGCTTACCGGGACAGCGCAAAGACCAAGAGACCCAGTACTTC
size: many; V: TRBV5-1; D: NA; J: TRBJ2-7; CDR3: CASSNPLEDEQYF; DNA: TGCGCCAGCAGTAATCCCTTGGAGGACGAGCAGTACTTC
size: many; V: TRBV5-1; D: NA; J: TRBJ2-7; CDR3: CASSLIGYSYEQYF; DNA: TGCGCCAGCAGCTTGATCGGCTACTCCTACGAGCAGTACTTC
size: medium-sized; V: TRBV9; D: NA; J: TRBJ2-2; CDR3: CASSVTGSTGELFF; DNA: TGTGCCAGCAGCGTAACAGGGAGTACCGGGGAGCTGTTTTTT
size: many; V: TRBV2; D: TRBD2; J: TRBJ2-1; CDR3: CASSEPGLAGIDSRDEQFF; DNA: TGTGCCAGCAGTGAACCGGGACTAGCGGGGATAGATTCGCGCGATGAGCAGTTCTTC
size: large; V: TRBV7-9; D: NA; J: TRBJ1-3; CDR3: CASSSELWSGNTIYF; DNA: TGTGCCAGCAGCTCCGAACTATGGAGTGGAAACACCATATATTTT
size: many; V: TRBV7-9; D: NA; J: TRBJ2-1; CDR3: CASSFWAQNPYNEQFF; DNA: TGTGCCAGCAGCTTTTGGGCGCAGAACCCCTACAATGAGCAGTTCTTC
size: NA; V: TRBV20-1; D: NA; J: TRBJ2-2; CDR3: CSARSTDTGELFF; DNA: TGCAGTGCTAGATCAACGGACACCGGGGAGCTGTTTTTT
size: many; V: TRBV6-5; D: TRBD1; J: TRBJ1-1; CDR3: CASSDPLGQAAFF; DNA: TGTGCCAGCAGCGACCCTTTGGGACAGGCAGCTTTCTTT
size: NA; V: TRBV11-2; D: TRBD2; J: TRBJ2-5; CDR3: CASSLDPGLAGGHQETQYF; DNA: TGTGCCAGCAGCTTAGATCCGGGACTAGCGGGGGGCCACCAAGAGACCCAGTACTTC
size: NA; V: TRBV3-1; D: TRBD1; J: TRBJ1-2; CDR3: CASSHPGQGSNYGYIF; DNA: TGTGCCAGTAGCCACCCGGGACAGGGGTCCAACTATGGCTACATCTTC
size: medium-sized; V: TRBV24-1; D: NA; J: TRBJ2-3; CDR3: CATSDSQGREYF; DNA: TGTGCCACCAGTGATTCTCAGGGGCGCGAGTATTTT
size: NA; V: TRBV5-1; D: NA; J: TRBJ1-2; CDR3: CASSLEGDGYTF; DNA: TGCGCCAGCAGCTTGGAAGGGGACGGCTACACCTTC
size: many; V: TRBV2; D: NA; J: TRBJ2-1; CDR3: CASSEAGRGDEQFF; DNA: TGTGCCAGCAGTGAAGCGGGCAGGGGGGATGAGCAGTTCTTC
size: medium-sized; V: TRBV29-1; D: NA; J: TRBJ1-2; CDR3: CSVEDNVQALNYGYTF; DNA: TGCAGCGTTGAAGATAATGTACAGGCCCTAAACTATGGCTACACCTTC